This T cell receptor beta chain was recovered during a study of CD8+CD57+ T cells in acquired aplastic anemia. Overall study context: The study obtained an average of approximately 3 ug of DNA from sorted CD4+ and CD8+ cells.

Study-wide findings and caveats: In common between the patients and the controls were around 30 CD8+ CDR3 sequences. In CD8+ cells, Simpson's diversity showed no significant difference between patients and controls.

Only patients with CD8+CD57+ cell expansion on flow cytometry were chosen for sequencing. Severe acquired aplastic anemia affected all patients. Genomic DNA, serving as template, underwent TCR beta VDJ and CDR3 profiling. TCRdb fed the reads into MiXCR, producing one record per CDR3 protein. The table lists about 200,000 distinct CDR3 sequences, 60% to 80% of them singletons. This CDR3 spans 15 amino acids. Germline-derived CDR1 and CDR2 are LNHDA and SQIVND (reference sequence). The ends lost 1 base at V and 2 bases at J; junction bases unmatched: 1. This clonotype came up many times. Its antigen is not identified.

The gene calls are TRBV19 and TRBJ2-2, with 7 bases aligning to TRBD2. The TCR was taken from a human donor with aplastic anemia. Sequenced material: sorted CD4+, CD8+, or CD8+CD57+ T cells (not recorded which) from PBMCs. The CDR3 loop is CASSIAGGNTGELFF. In nucleotides, the CDR3 is TGTGCCAGTAGTATAGCGGGGGGTAACACCGGGGAGCTGTTTTTT.